These 18 T cell receptor beta chains were all obtained from the same sample, sequenced in a study of T cells in women clearing cervical HPV infection. Some clones are missing from TCRdb's copy, which holds only in-frame ones; the method was immunoSEQ multiplex PCR. The listing contains tens of thousands of clones. The sequenced sample consisted of blood buffy coat. The receptors were gathered from a woman between 18 and 70 years old with a cervical HPV16 infection that either progressed to CIN3+ or cleared (not recorded which).

The CDR3 spells CASSRGGDSPLHF. The DNA read from the CDR3 is TGTGCCAGCTCCCGCGGGGGGGATTCACCC. The chain couples TRBV18 to TRBJ1-6; possible D gene TRBD1, 5 bases. The read finishes 3 residues shy of the CDR3 end, and the germline J gene is used to complete it. The V gene's germline CDR1 is KGHSH and CDR2 LQKENI. This CDR3 contains 13 residues. Trimming removed 6 bases at V and 8 bases at J, with 11 bases between.

With respect to this clone: With the read ending 3 residues before the CDR3 end, the germline J gene is used to fill in that end. V gene TRBV20-1 combines with J gene TRBJ2-7; 7 nucleotides agree with TRBD2. The CDR3 consists of 15 residues. V lost 0 bases and J lost 5; bases outside the gene matches: 10. Per the germline V gene, CDR1 is DFQATT and CDR2 is SNEGSKA (reference sequence). CDR3 sequence: CSARDHAREWHEQYF. The CDR3 DNA, read in part, is TGCAGTGCTAGAGATCACGCGCGGGAGTGGCACGAG.

In regard to this clone: The sequenced fragment ends 3 residues before the CDR3 boundary, so the rest is inferred from the germline J gene. The chain joins TRBV5-1 to TRBJ1-5; TRBD1 agrees at 8 bases. The CDR3 loop spans 15 amino acids. Germline trimming cut 3 bases from V and 3 bases from J; bases unmatched to any gene: 5. The germline CDR1 and CDR2 sequences are SGHRS and YFSETQ. The CDR3 here is CASSSGQGHNQPQHF. The sequenced part of the CDR3 DNA is TGCGCCAGCAGCTCAGGACAGGGCCACAATCAGCCC.

A word on this clone: With the read ending 3 residues before the CDR3 end, the germline J gene is used to fill in that end. The chain couples TRBV6-2 or TRBV6-3 to TRBJ2-1, with TRBD2 as a possible D gene (5 bases). Germline V gene sequence: CDR1 MNHEY, CDR2 SVGEGT. The CDR3 is 12 residues long. V was trimmed by 7 bases and J by 7 bases, leaving 11 bases between them. CDR3: CASKQRGNEQFF. The CDR3 bases that were read are TGTGCCAGCAAACAACGGGGTAATGAG.

Remarks on this clone: The CDR3 is cut off 3 residues early in the read; its end comes from the germline J gene. The chain joins TRBV7-6 to TRBJ2-5; perhaps TRBD2 as D (6 bases). V was trimmed by 5 bases and J by 5 bases, leaving 15 bases between them. Germline values: CDR1 SGHVS, CDR2 FNYEAQ. This CDR3 has 14 residues. CDR3 sequence: CASSPGGGFETQYF. The CDR3 DNA, read in part, is TGTGCCAGCAGCCCAGGTGGGGGGTTTGAGACC.

Details on this clone: The read finishes 3 residues shy of the CDR3 end, and the germline J gene is used to complete it. This chain uses TRBV19 with TRBJ2-1, with 9 bases aligning to TRBD2. The junction had 8 bases not matched to a gene; V was cut back by 6 bases and J by 5 bases. From germline, CDR1 is LNHDA and CDR2 SQIVND (reference sequence). CDR3 length equals 15 residues. CDR3 bases read: TGTGCCAGTAGGACCCTTAGCGGGAGTAACAATGAG. Its protein product is CASRTLSGSNNE. The full CDR3 sequence reads CASRTLSGSNNEQFF.

As regards this clone: From the germline J gene comes the end of the CDR3, since the read stops 3 residues before it. V is TRBV7-2 and J is TRBJ2-2; 8 bases are shared with TRBD2. Trimming took 2 bases from V and 9 from J; bases not matched to a gene: 5. The CDR3 loop spans 14 amino acids. The germline CDR1 and CDR2 sequences are SGHTA and FQGNSA. CDR3 in amino acids: CASSLSGGSRELFF. The sequenced CDR3 bases are TGTGCCAGCAGCTTATCGGGGGGGAGTCGGGAG.

Concerning this clone itself: The read falls 3 residues short of the CDR3 end, and the missing part is taken from the germline J gene. V usage is TRBV19 and J usage is TRBJ2-3; D call uncertain. V was cut by 7 bases and J by 2 bases, with 10 bases left in between. Germline CDR1 and CDR2: LNHDA and SQIVND (reference sequence). This CDR3 spans 13 amino acids. CDR3 bases read: TGTGCCAGTAATCCCGGGTACACAGATACG. It translates to CASNPGYTDT. The full CDR3 protein reads CASNPGYTDTQYF. Full variable domain (rest looked up from reference TRBV19 and TRBJ2-3): DGGITQSPKYLFRKEGQNVTLSCEQNLNHDAMYWYRQDPGQGLRLIYYSQIVNDFQKGDIAEGYSVSREKKESFPLTVTSAQKNPTAFYLCASNPGYTDTQYFGPGTRLTVL.

Concerning this clone itself: The CDR3 end lies 3 residues beyond the end of the read and is filled in from the germline J gene. This chain uses TRBV19 with TRBJ2-5; 11 bases match TRBD2. Germline lookup yields CDR1 LNHDA and CDR2 SQIVND (reference sequence). Trimming at V came to 7 bases and at J to 4 bases, leaving 5 bases not matched to a gene. The CDR3 contains 14 residues. The part of the CDR3 DNA that was read is TGTGCCAGTACCGAGACTAGCGGGACAGAGACC. Translating it yields CASTETSGTET. The entire CDR3 protein is CASTETSGTETQYF.

With respect to this clone: The read comes to an end 3 residues before the CDR3 does, leaving the germline J gene to fill in the end. This chain joins TRBV18 and TRBJ1-2, with D unclear. The V end was cut by 3 bases, the J end by 3 bases, with 8 bases between. The V gene's germline CDR1 is KGHSH and CDR2 LQKENI. The length of the CDR3 is 13 residues. CDR3 bases read: TGTGCCAGCTCACCTAACAGTGACTATGGC. Translating gives CASSPNSDYG. The whole CDR3 sequence is CASSPNSDYGYTF.

As concerns this clone: Coverage ceases 3 residues before the CDR3 finishes, and the germline J gene fills in the end. The rearrangement uses TRBV11-3 and TRBJ2-2, with 7 bases aligning to TRBD2. CDR1 and CDR2 from the germline V gene are SGHNT and YENEEA. This CDR3 is 12 amino acids long. This chain's CDR3 is CASSLEREKLFF. The sequenced part of the CDR3 DNA is TGTGCCAGCAGCTTAGAGCGGGAGAAG.

Comments on this clone: The read gets to within 3 residues of the CDR3 end, and the germline J gene fills in the rest. The chain carries TRBV20-1 and TRBJ2-5; 7 bases fit TRBD2. The CDR3 length is 14 residues. Germline values: CDR1 DFQATT, CDR2 SNEGSKA (reference sequence). Germline trimming cut 5 bases from V and 2 bases from J; bases unmatched to any gene: 8. The CDR3 region is CSAGKAGNQETQYF. The DNA read from the CDR3 is TGCAGTGCTGGGAAAGCGGGAAATCAAGAGACC.

For this clone: The sequenced fragment ends 3 residues before the CDR3 boundary, so the rest is inferred from the germline J gene. J is TRBJ2-5 and V is TRBV20-1, with 10 bases aligning to TRBD1. The CDR3 length is 15 residues. CDR1 DFQATT and CDR2 SNEGSKA come from the germline V gene (reference sequence). Germline trimming cut 0 bases from V and 7 bases from J; bases unmatched to any gene: 8. The CDR3: CSARDPGQGGGTQYF. CDR3 bases read: TGCAGTGCTAGAGACCCCGGACAGGGGGGAGGGACC.

Of note for this clone: The read comes to an end 3 residues before the CDR3 does, leaving the germline J gene to fill in the end. The chain uses TRBV28 and TRBJ1-4; 10 bases are a match to TRBD1. CDR1 is MDHEN, CDR2 SYDVKM, per germline. The CDR3 has 15 amino acids. V trimming: 7 bases; J trimming: 7 bases; junction bases outside the gene matches: 9. The CDR3 spells CASNSPGQGTEKLFF. The sequenced part of the CDR3 DNA is TGTGCCAGCAACTCTCCGGGACAGGGGACTGAAAAA. Full variable domain (outside the CDR3, taken from reference TRBV28 and TRBJ1-4): DVKVTQSSRYLVKRTGEKVFLECVQDMDHENMFWYRQDPGLGLRLIYFSYDVKMKEKGDIPEGYSVSREKKERFSLILESASTNQTSMYLCASNSPGQGTEKLFFGSGTQLSVL.

With respect to this clone: The CDR3 end lies 3 residues beyond the end of the read and is filled in from the germline J gene. The chain has TRBV4-1 and TRBJ1-2; D is uncertain. Trimming took off 5 bases at V and 4 bases at J, with 14 bases between the two ends. Per the germline V gene, CDR1 is MGHRA and CDR2 is YSYEKL. This CDR3 spans 14 amino acids. The covered CDR3 bases are TGCGCCAGCAGCTCCCCCGGCAGGTTCTATGGC. Translated, it gives CASSSPGRFYG. The whole CDR3 reads CASSSPGRFYGYTF.

A remark on this clone: The read terminates 3 residues ahead of where the CDR3 ends, so the germline J gene completes it. The chain couples TRBV7-3 to TRBJ2-3; possibly TRBD1 for D (6 bases). Trimming stripped 8 bases from V and 5 bases from J, with 20 bases between. Germline V CDR1 and CDR2: SGHTA, FQGTGA. The CDR3 is 15 residues long. Partial CDR3 DNA: TGTGCCAGCGGCTCGAACGCGTTAGGGGGAGATACG. This translates into CASGSNALGGDT. The full-length CDR3 reads as CASGSNALGGDTQYF.

Partial CDR3 DNA: TGTGCCAGTAGCCCCCTGGGCGGGAGCCTCTACGAG. Protein: CASSPLGGSLYE. The whole CDR3 is CASSPLGGSLYEQYF. J is TRBJ2-7 and V is TRBV19; 7 nucleotides align to TRBD2. The CDR3 extends 3 residues past the end of the read, so its final part is completed from the germline J gene. V lost 6 bases and J lost 3; bases outside the gene matches: 11. CDR1 and CDR2 (germline): LNHDA, SQIVND (reference sequence). The CDR3 is 15 amino acids.

As for this clone: The read terminates 3 residues ahead of where the CDR3 ends, so the germline J gene completes it. The J gene is TRBJ2-1, the V gene TRBV7-2; TRBD2 is a possible D gene (5 bases). CDR1 is SGHTA and CDR2 is FQGNSA in the germline V gene. This CDR3 region has 15 residues. The germline V and J ends were trimmed by 5 bases and 0 bases, with 11 bases remaining between them. Partial CDR3 DNA: TGTGCCAGCAGCCTCACTAGTAGCTCCTACAATGAG. This sequence encodes CASSLTSSSYNE. The entire CDR3 is CASSLTSSSYNEQFF.